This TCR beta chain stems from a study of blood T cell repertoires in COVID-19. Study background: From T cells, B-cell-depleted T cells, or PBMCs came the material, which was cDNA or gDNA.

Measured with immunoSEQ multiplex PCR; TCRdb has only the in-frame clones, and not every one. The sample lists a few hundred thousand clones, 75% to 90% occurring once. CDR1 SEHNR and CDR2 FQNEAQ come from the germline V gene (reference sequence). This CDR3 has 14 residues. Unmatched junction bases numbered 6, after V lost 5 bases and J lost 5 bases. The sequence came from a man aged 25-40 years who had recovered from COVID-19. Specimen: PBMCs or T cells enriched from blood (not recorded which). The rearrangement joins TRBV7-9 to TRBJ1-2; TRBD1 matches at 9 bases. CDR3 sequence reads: CASSPLGTGYGYTF. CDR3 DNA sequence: TGTGCCAGCAGCCCCCTCGGGACAGGGTATGGCTACACCTTC.